This T cell receptor (beta chain) was identified in a study of blood T cell repertoires in COVID-19. Sequencing used immunoSEQ multiplex PCR; TCRdb keeps in-frame clones, though not all of them. Here the sample spans some 120,000 clones, almost 85% being singletons. The V gene's germline CDR1 is SGHNT and CDR2 YYREEE (reference sequence). This CDR3 has 15 residues. V gave up 4 bases and J gave up 2 bases, with 13 bases separating them. The receptor was derived from a woman aged 25-40 years who had recovered from COVID-19. This chain links TRBV5-4 with TRBJ2-1; possibly TRBD1 for D (6 bases). Sequencing used peripheral blood. CDR3 sequence reads: CASSSPRGAYNEQFF. CDR3 nucleotide sequence: TGTGCCAGCAGCAGTCCCAGGGGCGCCTACAATGAGCAGTTCTTC.